This entry lists 10 T cell receptor beta chains sequenced from one sample in a study of beta chain features in type 1 diabetes. Expressed TCRB transcripts were sequenced, since all the RNA that had been isolated was reverse transcribed. TCRdb keeps only in-frame clones here, not all; method: immunoSEQ multiplex PCR. The repertoire holds about 710,000 clones, with around 15% as singletons. Study outcomes and limitations: Shortening that was moderate but significant affected the TCRB CDR3s of Type 1 diabetes patients in all four CD4+ subsets.

Their antigens remain unidentified. Sequencing used naive CD4+ T cells from blood. These receptor sequences come from a young man with type 1 diabetes.

This clone has just one count. The J gene is TRBJ2-1, the V gene TRBV25-1; the D gene is possibly TRBD1 (5 bases). The CDR3 sequence is 16 residues long. Trimming pared 7 bases from V and 3 bases from J, leaving 19 bases between. Germline V gene sequence: CDR1 MGHDK, CDR2 SYGVNS. The CDR3 region is CASTRSDGHHYNEQFF. CDR3 nucleotides: TGTGCCAGCACCCGAAGTGACGGACATCACTACAATGAGCAGTTCTTC.

The chain links TRBV27 to TRBJ1-2, with a tentative D call TRBD1 (6 bases). The CDR3 loop spans 14 amino acids. The V gene's germline CDR1 is MNHEY and CDR2 SMNVEV (reference sequence). V shed 6 bases and J shed 7 bases, with 18 bases lying between them. CDR3 nucleotides: TGTGCCAGCAGCGCACAGGGCGCGCCCTTTGGCTACACCTTC. It encodes CASSAQGAPFGYTF.

This clone has only a few counts. The genes are TRBV7-2 and TRBJ1-4, with 9 bases aligning to TRBD1. The CDR3 runs 15 residues. With V trimmed by 5 bases and J by 8 bases, 9 bases remained unmatched. Germline CDR1 is SGHTA and CDR2 is FQGNSA. The CDR3 loop reads CASSLPGQGWEKLFF. CDR3 DNA sequence: TGTGCCAGCAGCCTTCCGGGACAGGGTTGGGAAAAACTGTTTTTT.

This clone has a single count. The chain is built from TRBV18 and TRBJ2-3, with 12 bases lining up with TRBD2. CDR1 is KGHSH and CDR2 is LQKENI in the germline V gene. V gave up 1 base and J gave up 5 bases; unmatched junction bases: 4. The CDR3 totals 16 residues. In DNA, the CDR3 is TGTGCCAGCTCACCACTCCTAGCGGGGGGGCAAGATACGCAGTATTTT. Translated: CASSPLLAGGQDTQYF.

Here the CDR3 reads CASSLGLAGFRYF. The CDR3 nucleotides read TGTGCCAGCAGTCTCGGACTAGCGGGATTTCGGTACTTC. The gene calls are TRBV2 and TRBJ2-7; 12 nucleotides match TRBD2. The germline CDR1 and CDR2 sequences are SNHLY and FYNNEI. Trimming removed 5 bases from V and 12 bases from J; junction bases left unmatched: 8. The CDR3 length is 13 residues. The full variable domain, with the rest looked up from reference TRBV2 and TRBJ2-7, is EPEVTQTPSHQVTQMGQEVILRCVPISNHLYFYWYRQILGQKVEFLVSFYNNEISEKSEIFDDQFSVERPDGSNFTLKIRSTKLEDSAMYFCASSLGLAGFRYFGPGTRLTVT.

The V call is TRBV30, the J call TRBJ2-3; no reliable D call. The germline V and J ends were trimmed by 0 bases and 6 bases, with 7 bases remaining between them. The CDR3 runs to 12 residues. Germline V gene sequence: CDR1 GTSNPN, CDR2 SVGIG (reference sequence). The CDR3, as DNA: TGTGCCTGGAGTGTATGGGCGGATACGCAGTATTTT. It translates to CAWSVWADTQYF.

This clone was detected a few times. The chain has TRBV5-1 and TRBJ2-7; the match to TRBD1 covers 7 bases. CDR1 SGHRS and CDR2 YFSETQ come from the germline V gene. CDR3 length equals 14 residues. J lost 0 bases, V lost 6 bases, and 6 bases had no gene match. The CDR3 DNA reads as TGCGCCAGCACCGTACAGGGGAACTCCTACGAGCAGTACTTC. This translates into CASTVQGNSYEQYF.

The chain links TRBV5-1 to TRBJ2-5; 7 bases match TRBD2. In germline, CDR1 is SGHRS, CDR2 YFSETQ. This CDR3 comprises 17 residues. Trimming cost V 0 bases and J 0 bases; bases outside gene matches: 8. CDR3 region: CASSLGASGLYQETQYF. CDR3 nucleotides: TGCGCCAGCAGCTTGGGCGCTAGCGGATTGTACCAAGAGACCCAGTACTTC. The variable domain in full, with the rest retrieved from reference TRBV5-1 and TRBJ2-5, is KAGVTQTPRYLIKTRGQQVTLSCSPISGHRSVSWYQQTPGQGLQFLFEYFSETQRNKGNFPGRFSGRQFSNSRSEMNVSTLELGDSALYLCASSLGASGLYQETQYFGPGTRLLVL.

This clone was picked up a small number of times. Other DNA variants within this sample encode the same CDR3. The chain uses TRBV6-5 and TRBJ1-1; D remains unclear. This CDR3 contains 13 residues. CDR1 is MNHEY, CDR2 SVGAGI, per germline. The ends were cut back, 6 bases at V and 3 bases at J, with 11 bases in the middle. For the CDR3, the DNA is TGTGCCAGCAGCGGCCGTCGGGACACTGAAGCTTTCTTT. Protein product: CASSGRRDTEAFF.

The chain uses TRBV29-1 and TRBJ2-2; 9 bases map to TRBD2. The CDR3 spans 14 residues. CDR1 is SQVTM, CDR2 ANQGSEA, per germline. With 3 bases clipped from V and 5 bases from J, the junction kept 4 bases outside the gene matches. The CDR3 DNA sequence: TGCAGCGTTGATATAGCGGGGGTAACCGGGGAGCTGTTTTTT. Its translation: CSVDIAGVTGELFF.